This T cell receptor beta chain was identified during a study of shared clonotypes between healthy human individuals. Clones were sequenced by immunoSEQ multiplex PCR, and TCRdb holds only the in-frame ones, with some missing. The sample holds a few million clones, 80% to 95% seen once. Remarks on this clone: What it binds is not known. This specimen includes other DNA sequences encoding the same CDR3.

V dropped 2 bases and J dropped 6; count of bases not matched to a gene: 3. In germline, CDR1 is MRHNA, CDR2 SNTAGT. CDR3 length: 13 amino acids. Study conclusions and caveats: Measured sharing among donors was expected to vary with sequencing depth.

This chain uses TRBV6-4 with TRBJ2-7, with 8 bases fitting TRBD1. The receptor's source is a man in his late teens or twenties in good health. Some clones in this sample may be carry-over from other donors' samples. Sequencing used naive CD4+ T cells from PBMCs. Regarding subset: CD45RA+ positively selected. The CDR3 protein is CASSDGQGGEQYF. The CDR3 DNA follows: TGTGCCAGCAGTGACGGACAGGGAGGCGAGCAGTACTTC.